This TCR beta chain emerged from a study of shared clonotypes between healthy human individuals. On this clone itself: The antigen is unknown.

Germline lookup yields CDR1 SGHTS and CDR2 YDEGEE. The V and J ends lost 1 base and 5 bases respectively, with 15 bases between them. The CDR3 is made up of 15 amino acids. The naive CD8 population came from CD45RO-negative cells selected for CCR7, without terminally differentiated effector memory CD45RA+ cells. Points from the study as a whole: Naive subsets generally exceeded memory subsets in estimated richness. Although depth was large, rarefaction showed that sequencing of the sorted subsets was incomplete.

Assay execution took place at the deep level. Per the authors' pipeline: Sequence data from immunoSEQ were junction-only and lacked quality scores; consequently, filtering differed. Repertoires were generated with immunoSEQ multiplex PCR, while TCRdb's copy carries only in-frame clones and drops some. Clone size and the V and J calls come from that table; the DNA yielded D and trimming. This table holds about 650,000 clones, over 95% found once. Sequencing was done on a sample of naive CD8+ T cells sorted from blood. The TCR was taken from a woman aged 30 to 39 in good health. The chain employs TRBV5-8 and TRBJ1-2, with unresolved D. The CDR3 region is CASSLPTSVGYGYTF. CDR3 DNA: TGTGCCAGCAGCTTGCCCACTTCCGTGGGGTATGGCTACACCTTC.